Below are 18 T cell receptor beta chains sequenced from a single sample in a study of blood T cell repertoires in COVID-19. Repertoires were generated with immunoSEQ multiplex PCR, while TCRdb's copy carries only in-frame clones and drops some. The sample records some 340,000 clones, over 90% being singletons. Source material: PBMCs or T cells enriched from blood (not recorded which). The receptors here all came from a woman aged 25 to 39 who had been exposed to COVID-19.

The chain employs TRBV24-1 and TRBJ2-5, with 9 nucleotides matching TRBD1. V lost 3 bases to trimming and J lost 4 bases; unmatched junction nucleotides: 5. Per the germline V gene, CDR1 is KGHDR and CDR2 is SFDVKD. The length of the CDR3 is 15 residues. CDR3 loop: CATSDPRDRVETQYF. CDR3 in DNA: TGTGCCACCAGTGATCCTCGGGACAGGGTAGAGACCCAGTACTTC.

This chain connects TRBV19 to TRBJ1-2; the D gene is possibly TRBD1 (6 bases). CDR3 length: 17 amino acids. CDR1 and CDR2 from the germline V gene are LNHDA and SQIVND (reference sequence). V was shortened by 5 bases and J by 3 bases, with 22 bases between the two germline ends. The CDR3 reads CASSPQTGTPWDYGYTF. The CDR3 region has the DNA TGTGCCAGTAGTCCACAGACAGGTACTCCCTGGGACTATGGCTACACCTTC.

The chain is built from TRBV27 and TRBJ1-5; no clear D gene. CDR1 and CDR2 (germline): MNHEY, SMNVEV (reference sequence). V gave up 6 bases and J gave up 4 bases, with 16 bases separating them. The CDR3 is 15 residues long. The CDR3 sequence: CASSPSSRLNQPQHF. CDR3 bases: TGTGCCAGCAGCCCCAGCTCCAGGCTAAATCAGCCCCAGCATTTT.

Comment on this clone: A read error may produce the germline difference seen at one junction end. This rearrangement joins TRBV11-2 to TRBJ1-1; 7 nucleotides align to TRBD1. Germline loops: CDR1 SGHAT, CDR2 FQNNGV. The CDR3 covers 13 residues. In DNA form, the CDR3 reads TGTGCCAGCAGCCCGATTCCATCGGGACAGCGTTGGTTT. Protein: CASSPIPSGQRWF.

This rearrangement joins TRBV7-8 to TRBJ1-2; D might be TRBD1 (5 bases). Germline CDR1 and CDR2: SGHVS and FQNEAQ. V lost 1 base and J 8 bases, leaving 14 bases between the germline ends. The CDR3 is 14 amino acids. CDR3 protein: CASSLGGEQQGYTF. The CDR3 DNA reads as TGTGCCAGCAGCTTAGGGGGGGAGCAGCAGGGCTACACCTTC.

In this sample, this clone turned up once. This chain's CDR3 is CASSASIGQPQHF. The CDR3 bases are TGTGCCAGCAGTGCCTCAATCGGTCAGCCCCAGCATTTT. The chain joins TRBV25-1 to TRBJ1-5; D unresolved. Trimming took 4 bases from V and 6 from J, leaving 10 bases between them. This CDR3 region has 13 residues. Germline CDR1 MGHDK, CDR2 SYGVNS.

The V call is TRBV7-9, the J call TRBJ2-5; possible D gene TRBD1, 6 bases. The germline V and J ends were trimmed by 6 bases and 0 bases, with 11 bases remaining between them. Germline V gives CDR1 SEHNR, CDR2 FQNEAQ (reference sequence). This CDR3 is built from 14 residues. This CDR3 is CASREGTNQETQYF. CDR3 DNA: TGTGCCAGCAGAGAGGGGACAAACCAAGAGACCCAGTACTTC.

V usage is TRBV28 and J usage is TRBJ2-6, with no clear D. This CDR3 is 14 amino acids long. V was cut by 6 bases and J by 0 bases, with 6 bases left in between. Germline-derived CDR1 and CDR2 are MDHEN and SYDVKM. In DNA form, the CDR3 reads TGTGCCAGCAGGTACGGCTCTGGGGCCAACGTCCTGACTTTC. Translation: CASRYGSGANVLTF.

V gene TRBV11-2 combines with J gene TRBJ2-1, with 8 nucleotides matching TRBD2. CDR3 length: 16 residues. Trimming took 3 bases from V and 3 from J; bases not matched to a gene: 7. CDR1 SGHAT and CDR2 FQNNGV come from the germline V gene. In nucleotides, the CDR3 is TGTGCCAGCAGCTTCGGGAGCGGGGGATACTACAATGAGCAGTTCTTC. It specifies CASSFGSGGYYNEQFF.

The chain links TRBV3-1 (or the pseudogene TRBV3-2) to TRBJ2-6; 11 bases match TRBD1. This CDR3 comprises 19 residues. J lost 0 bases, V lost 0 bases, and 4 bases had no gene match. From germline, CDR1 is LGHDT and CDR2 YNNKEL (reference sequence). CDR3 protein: CASSQDCGTGGSGANVLTF. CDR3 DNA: TGTGCCAGCAGCCAAGATTGTGGGACAGGGGGCTCTGGGGCCAACGTCCTGACTTTC.

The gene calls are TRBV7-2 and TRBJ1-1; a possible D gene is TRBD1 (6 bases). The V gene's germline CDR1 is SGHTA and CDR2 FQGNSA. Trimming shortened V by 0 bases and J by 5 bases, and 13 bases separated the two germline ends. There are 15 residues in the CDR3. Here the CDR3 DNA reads TGTGCCAGCAGCTTAGCTTGGGGGCGCGGGACTGAAGCTTTCTTT. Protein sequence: CASSLAWGRGTEAFF. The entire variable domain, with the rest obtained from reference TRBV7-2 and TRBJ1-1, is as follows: GAGVSQSPSNKVTEKGKDVELRCDPISGHTALYWYRQSLGQGLEFLIYFQGNSAPDKSGLPSDRFSAERTGGSVSTLTIQRTQQEDSAVYLCASSLAWGRGTEAFFGQGTRLTVV.

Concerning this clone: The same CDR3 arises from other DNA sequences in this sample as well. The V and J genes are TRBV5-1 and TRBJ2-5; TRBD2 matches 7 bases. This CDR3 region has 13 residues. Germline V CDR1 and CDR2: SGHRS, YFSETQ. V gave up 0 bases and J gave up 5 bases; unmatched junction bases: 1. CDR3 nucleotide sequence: TGCGCCAGCAGCTTGGCCGGGGGGGAGACCCAGTACTTC. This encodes CASSLAGGETQYF. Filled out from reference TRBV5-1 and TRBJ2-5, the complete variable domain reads KAGVTQTPRYLIKTRGQQVTLSCSPISGHRSVSWYQQTPGQGLQFLFEYFSETQRNKGNFPGRFSGRQFSNSRSEMNVSTLELGDSALYLCASSLAGGETQYFGPGTRLLVL.

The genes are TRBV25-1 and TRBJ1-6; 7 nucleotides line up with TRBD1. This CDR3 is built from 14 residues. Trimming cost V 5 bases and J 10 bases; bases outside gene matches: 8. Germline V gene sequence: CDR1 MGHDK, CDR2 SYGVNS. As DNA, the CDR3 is TGTGCCAGCAGTCTTCGACAGGGAGGATCACCCCTCCACTTT. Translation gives CASSLRQGGSPLHF. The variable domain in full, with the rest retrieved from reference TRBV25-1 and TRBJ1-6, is EADIYQTPRYLVIGTGKKITLECSQTMGHDKMYWYQQDPGMELHLIHYSYGVNSTEKGDLSSESTVSRIRTEHFPLTLESARPSHTSQYLCASSLRQGGSPLHFGNGTRLTVT.

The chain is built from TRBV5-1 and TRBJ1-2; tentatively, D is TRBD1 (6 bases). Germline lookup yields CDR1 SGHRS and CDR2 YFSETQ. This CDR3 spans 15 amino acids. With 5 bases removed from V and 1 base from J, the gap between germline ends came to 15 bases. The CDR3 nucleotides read TGCGCCAGCAGGACGGCGGGGGCGCTTAACTATGGCTACACCTTC. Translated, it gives CASRTAGALNYGYTF. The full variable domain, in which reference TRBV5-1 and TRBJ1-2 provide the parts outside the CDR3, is KAGVTQTPRYLIKTRGQQVTLSCSPISGHRSVSWYQQTPGQGLQFLFEYFSETQRNKGNFPGRFSGRQFSNSRSEMNVSTLELGDSALYLCASRTAGALNYGYTFGSGTRLTVV.

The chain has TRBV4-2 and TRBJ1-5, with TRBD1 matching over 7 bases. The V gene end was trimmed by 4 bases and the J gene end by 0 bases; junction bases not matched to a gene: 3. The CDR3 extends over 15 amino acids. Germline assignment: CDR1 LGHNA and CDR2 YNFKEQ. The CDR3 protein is CASSPRQGSNQPQHF. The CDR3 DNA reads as TGTGCCAGCAGCCCGAGACAGGGTAGCAATCAGCCCCAGCATTTT.

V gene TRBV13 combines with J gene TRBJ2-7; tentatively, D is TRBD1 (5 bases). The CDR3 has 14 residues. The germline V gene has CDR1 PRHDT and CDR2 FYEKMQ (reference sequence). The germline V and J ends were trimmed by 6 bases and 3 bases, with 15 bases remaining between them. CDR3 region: CASSFNRQGYEQYF. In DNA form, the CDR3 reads TGTGCCAGCAGTTTCAACCGGCAGGGCTACGAGCAGTACTTC.

The CDR3 sequence: CAWRLKRDSYEQYF. The CDR3 DNA follows: TGTGCCTGGAGGCTTAAACGGGACAGCTACGAGCAGTACTTC. The V and J genes are TRBV30 and TRBJ2-7, with TRBD1 matching 7 bases. J gave up 3 bases and V 3 bases, and 8 bases lay outside the gene matches. From germline, CDR1 is GTSNPN and CDR2 SVGIG (reference sequence). This CDR3 is built from 14 residues.

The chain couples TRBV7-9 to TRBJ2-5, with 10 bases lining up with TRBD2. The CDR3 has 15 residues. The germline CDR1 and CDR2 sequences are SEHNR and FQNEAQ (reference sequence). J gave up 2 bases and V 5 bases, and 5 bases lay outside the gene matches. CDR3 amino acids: CASSMPSGGQETQYF. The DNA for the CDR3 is TGTGCCAGCAGCATGCCTAGCGGGGGTCAAGAGACCCAGTACTTC. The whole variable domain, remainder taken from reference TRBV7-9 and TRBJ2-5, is DTGVSQNPRHKITKRGQNVTFRCDPISEHNRLYWYRQTLGQGPEFLTYFQNEAQLEKSRLLSDRFSAERPKGSFSTLEIQRTEQGDSAMYLCASSMPSGGQETQYFGPGTRLLVL.